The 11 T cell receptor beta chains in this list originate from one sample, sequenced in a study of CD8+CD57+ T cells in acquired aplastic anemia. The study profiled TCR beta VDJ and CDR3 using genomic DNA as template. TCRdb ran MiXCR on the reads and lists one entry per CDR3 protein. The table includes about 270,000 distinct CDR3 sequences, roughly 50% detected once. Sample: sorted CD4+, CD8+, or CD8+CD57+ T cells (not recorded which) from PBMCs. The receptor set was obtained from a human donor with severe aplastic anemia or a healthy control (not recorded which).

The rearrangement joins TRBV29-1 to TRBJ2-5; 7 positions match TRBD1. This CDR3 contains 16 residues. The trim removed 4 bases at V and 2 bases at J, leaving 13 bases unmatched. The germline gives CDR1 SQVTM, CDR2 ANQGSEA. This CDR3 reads CSVVLPAVRGQETQYF. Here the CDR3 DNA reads TGCAGCGTTGTTCTTCCGGCGGTCAGGGGGCAAGAGACCCAGTACTTC.

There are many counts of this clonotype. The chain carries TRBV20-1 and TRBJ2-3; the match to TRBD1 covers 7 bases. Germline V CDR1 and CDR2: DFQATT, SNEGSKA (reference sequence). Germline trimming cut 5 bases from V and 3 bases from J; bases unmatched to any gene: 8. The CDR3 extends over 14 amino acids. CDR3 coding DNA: TGCAGTGCTCCCGAGAACAGGGGAACAGATACGCAGTATTTT. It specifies CSAPENRGTDTQYF.

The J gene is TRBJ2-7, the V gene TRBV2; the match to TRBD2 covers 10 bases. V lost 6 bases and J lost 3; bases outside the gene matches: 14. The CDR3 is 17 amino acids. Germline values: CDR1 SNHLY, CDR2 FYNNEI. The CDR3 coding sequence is TGTGCCAGCAGCGGAGGGCTAGCGGGAGAATCTCTCTACGAGCAGTACTTC. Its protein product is CASSGGLAGESLYEQYF.

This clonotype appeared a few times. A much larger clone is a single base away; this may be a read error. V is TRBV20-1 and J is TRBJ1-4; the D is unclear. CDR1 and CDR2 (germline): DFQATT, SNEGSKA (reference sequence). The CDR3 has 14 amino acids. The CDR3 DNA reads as TGCAATGCAACCCTTGGGGCAACTAATGAAAAACTGTTTTTT. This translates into CNATLGATNEKLFF.

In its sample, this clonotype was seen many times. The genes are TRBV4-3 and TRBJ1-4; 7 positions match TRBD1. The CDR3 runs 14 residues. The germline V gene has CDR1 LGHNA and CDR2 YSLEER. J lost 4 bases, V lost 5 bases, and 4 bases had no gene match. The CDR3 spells CASSRTGLNEKLFF. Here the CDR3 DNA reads TGCGCCAGCAGCAGGACAGGTCTTAATGAAAAACTGTTTTTT.

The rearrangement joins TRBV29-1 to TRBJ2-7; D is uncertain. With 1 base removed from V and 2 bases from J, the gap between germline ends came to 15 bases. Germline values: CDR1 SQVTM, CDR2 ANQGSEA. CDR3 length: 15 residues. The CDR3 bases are TGCAGCGTTGAAGGAGGTGAACTTAATCCCTACGAGCAGTACTTC. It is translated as CSVEGGELNPYEQYF.

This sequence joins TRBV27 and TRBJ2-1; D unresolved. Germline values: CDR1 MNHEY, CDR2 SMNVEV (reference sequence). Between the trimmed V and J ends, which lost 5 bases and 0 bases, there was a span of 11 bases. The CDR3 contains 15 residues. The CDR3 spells CASSELESSYNEQFF. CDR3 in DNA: TGTGCCAGCAGTGAACTGGAGAGCTCCTACAATGAGCAGTTCTTC.

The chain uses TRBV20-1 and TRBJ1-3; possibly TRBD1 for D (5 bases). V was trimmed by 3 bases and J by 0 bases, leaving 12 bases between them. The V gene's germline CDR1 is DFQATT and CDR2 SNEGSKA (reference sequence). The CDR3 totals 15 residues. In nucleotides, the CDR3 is TGCAGTGCTAGTAGGGACTTGGGCTCTGGAAACACCATATATTTT. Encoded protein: CSASRDLGSGNTIYF.

CDR3 DNA sequence: TGCAGTGCTAGTGAGGGAAGCTATTCACCCCTCCACTTT. As protein: CSASEGSYSPLHF. The genes are TRBV20-1 and TRBJ1-6; D remains ambiguous. In germline, CDR1 is DFQATT, CDR2 SNEGSKA (reference sequence). The CDR3 spans 13 residues. Trimming removed 3 bases from V and 8 bases from J, with 11 bases in between.

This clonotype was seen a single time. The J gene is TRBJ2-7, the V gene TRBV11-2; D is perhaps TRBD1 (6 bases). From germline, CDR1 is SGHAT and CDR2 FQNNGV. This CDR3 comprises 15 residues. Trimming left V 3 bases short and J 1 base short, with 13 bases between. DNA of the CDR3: TGTGCCAGCAGCTTCTTCAGGGGTGAGTCCTACGAGCAGTACTTC. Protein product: CASSFFRGESYEQYF.

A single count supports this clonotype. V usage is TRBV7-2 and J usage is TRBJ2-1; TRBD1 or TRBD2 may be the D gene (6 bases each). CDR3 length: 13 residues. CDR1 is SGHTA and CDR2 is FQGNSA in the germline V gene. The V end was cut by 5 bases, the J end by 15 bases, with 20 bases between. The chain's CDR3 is CASSPRGEQSPFF. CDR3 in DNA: TGTGCCAGCAGCCCGAGGGGGGAGCAGTCCCCGTTCTTC.